This TCR beta chain emerged from a study of radiation and T cells in renal cell carcinoma. Study-wide results and limits: Baseline intratumoral clonotype presence is unknown without pretreatment biopsies. In blood, top tumor clones expanded by 2 weeks, shrinking by 4.

Concerning this clone: Its antigen remains unknown.

Some clones are missing from TCRdb's copy, which holds only in-frame ones; the method was immunoSEQ multiplex PCR. The table lists 130,000 or so clones, less than 90% of them singletons, with roughly 25% in the top ten. The V gene lost 2 bases and the J gene lost 2 bases, with 15 bases spanning the gap. The germline V gene has CDR1 SGDLS and CDR2 YYNGEE. There are 16 residues in the CDR3. Indicated time point: baseline pretreatment blood. As for treatment: 15 Gy SBRT to primary tumor, nephrectomy 4 weeks later. This receptor was identified in a woman between 50 and 59 years old with renal cell carcinoma. Sequencing was performed on blood, taken from a patient whose treatment included radiotherapy and nephrectomy. The gene calls are TRBV9 and TRBJ2-3; D not certain. The CDR3 is CASSVDDALNTDTQYF. The CDR3 DNA is TGTGCCAGCAGCGTGGACGATGCCCTAAACACAGATACGCAGTATTTT.